This T cell receptor beta chain was profiled in a study of CD8 T cells in ankylosing spondylitis. TCRdb re-derived calls from the 5' RACE reads in MiXCR, one entry per CDR3 protein. Among around 230,000 distinct CDR3 sequences listed, approximately 9% were seen once. This clonotype was picked up a small number of times. Trimming removed 4 bases at V and 3 bases at J, with 15 bases between. The CDR3 covers 15 residues. Germline V gene sequence: CDR1 SGHTA, CDR2 FQGNSA. This sequence joins TRBV7-2 and TRBJ1-1, with a weak D call TRBD1 (6 bases). The sequence was obtained from a male donor with ankylosing spondylitis or in good health (not recorded which). Sample: blood, either unsorted or a sorted T cell fraction (not recorded which). The CDR3 spells CASSSEGGRYTEAFF. The CDR3 region has the DNA TGTGCCAGCAGCTCCGAAGGGGGGCGCTACACTGAAGCTTTCTTT.